The 10 T cell receptor beta chains below all came from one sample that was sequenced in a study of blood T cell repertoires in COVID-19. Measured with immunoSEQ multiplex PCR; TCRdb has only the in-frame clones, and not every one. The sample contains around 300,000 clones, roughly 90% of which appear only once. What was sequenced was peripheral blood. These receptor sequences come from a woman between 25 and 40 years old with COVID-19, enrolled during active disease.

The chain has TRBV28 and TRBJ1-5, with D tentatively TRBD1 (5 bases). V shed 7 bases and J shed 2 bases, with 9 bases lying between them. In germline, CDR1 is MDHEN, CDR2 SYDVKM. The CDR3 totals 13 residues. CDR3 in amino acids: CASIVGGNQPQHF. CDR3 DNA: TGTGCCAGCATCGTAGGGGGCAATCAGCCCCAGCATTTT.

The chain employs TRBV12-5 and TRBJ1-1; no firm D call. Trimming cost V 6 bases and J 0 bases, with 5 bases left between them. The CDR3 length is 12 residues. CDR1 LGHNT and CDR2 FRNRAP come from the germline V gene. CDR3: CASGTMNTEAFF. The CDR3 DNA sequence: TGTGCTAGTGGGACAATGAACACTGAAGCTTTCTTT.

This chain connects TRBV28 to TRBJ2-5; no definite D call. This CDR3 is built from 14 residues. The V gene's germline CDR1 is MDHEN and CDR2 SYDVKM. V shed 7 bases and J shed 2 bases, with 14 bases lying between them. CDR3: CASMEGGIQETQYF. The CDR3 nucleotides read TGTGCCAGCATGGAAGGCGGAATTCAAGAGACCCAGTACTTC.

The rearrangement joins TRBV30 to TRBJ2-7; D gene ambiguous. V gave up 0 bases and J gave up 1 base, with 13 bases separating them. The CDR3 contains 15 residues. The germline CDR1 and CDR2 sequences are GTSNPN and SVGIG (reference sequence). The CDR3 spells CAWSVQPQFSYEQYF. DNA of the CDR3: TGTGCCTGGAGTGTACAGCCACAATTTTCCTACGAGCAGTACTTC.

The rearrangement joins TRBV29-1 to TRBJ2-1; D is unclear. V lost 6 bases and J 8 bases, leaving 8 bases between the germline ends. There are 10 residues in the CDR3. Germline values: CDR1 SQVTM, CDR2 ANQGSEA. The CDR3 here is CSVVVYEQFF. The CDR3 DNA follows: TGCAGCGTCGTAGTGTATGAGCAGTTCTTC.

The chain is built from TRBV29-1 and TRBJ2-3; 12 bases align to TRBD2. The germline gives CDR1 SQVTM, CDR2 ANQGSEA. The CDR3 sequence is 15 residues long. The ends lost 6 bases at V and 0 bases at J; junction bases unmatched: 4. As DNA, the CDR3 is TGCAGCGTCCGGACTAGCGGGGTTAGCACAGATACGCAGTATTTT. Protein: CSVRTSGVSTDTQYF.

The rearrangement uses TRBV28 and TRBJ1-2; possible D gene TRBD1, 6 bases. CDR3 length equals 13 residues. The V and J ends lost 3 bases and 6 bases respectively, with 11 bases between them. CDR1 and CDR2 (germline): MDHEN, SYDVKM. The CDR3 region is CASSFRGADGYTF. The CDR3 nucleotides read TGTGCCAGCAGTTTTCGGGGGGCTGATGGCTACACCTTC.

This rearrangement joins TRBV10-3 to TRBJ2-2; TRBD2 matches at 9 bases. The length of the CDR3 is 17 residues. The ends lost 5 bases at V and 2 bases at J; junction bases unmatched: 9. CDR1 and CDR2 from the germline V gene are ENHRY and SYGVKD. Written as DNA, the CDR3 is TGTGCCATCAGTAGGATAGGGACTAGCCGTAACACCGGGGAGCTGTTTTTT. Its translation is CAISRIGTSRNTGELFF.

The genes are TRBV2 and TRBJ2-5; no firm D call. The CDR3 is 10 amino acids. V lost 6 bases to trimming and J lost 6 bases, with 5 bases between them. The germline CDR1 and CDR2 sequences are SNHLY and FYNNEI. The CDR3 DNA reads as TGTGCCAGCAGGGGCAAGACCCAGTACTTC. The encoded protein is CASRGKTQYF. The entire variable domain, with the rest obtained from reference TRBV2 and TRBJ2-5, is as follows: EPEVTQTPSHQVTQMGQEVILRCVPISNHLYFYWYRQILGQKVEFLVSFYNNEISEKSEIFDDQFSVERPDGSNFTLKIRSTKLEDSAMYFCASRGKTQYFGPGTRLLVL.

The rearrangement uses TRBV24-1 and TRBJ2-3; 7 nucleotides line up with TRBD1. V dropped 0 bases and J dropped 1; count of bases not matched to a gene: 6. This CDR3 comprises 17 residues. Germline lookup yields CDR1 KGHDR and CDR2 SFDVKD. The CDR3 nucleotides are TGTGCCACCAGTGATTTGGGTACAGGGGTTCGCACAGATACGCAGTATTTT. This gives the protein CATSDLGTGVRTDTQYF.